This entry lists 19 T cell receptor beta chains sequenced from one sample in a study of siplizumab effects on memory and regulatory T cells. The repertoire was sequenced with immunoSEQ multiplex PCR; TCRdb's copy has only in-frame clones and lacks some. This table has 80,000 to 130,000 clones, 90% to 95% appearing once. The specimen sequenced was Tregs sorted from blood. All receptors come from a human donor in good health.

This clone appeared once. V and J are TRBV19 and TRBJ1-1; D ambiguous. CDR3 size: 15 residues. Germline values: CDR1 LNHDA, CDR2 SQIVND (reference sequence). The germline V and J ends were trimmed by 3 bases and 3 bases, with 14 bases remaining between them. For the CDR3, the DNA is TGTGCCAGTAGTATCGAGGGCGCTACTTACACTGAAGCTTTCTTT. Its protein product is CASSIEGATYTEAFF.

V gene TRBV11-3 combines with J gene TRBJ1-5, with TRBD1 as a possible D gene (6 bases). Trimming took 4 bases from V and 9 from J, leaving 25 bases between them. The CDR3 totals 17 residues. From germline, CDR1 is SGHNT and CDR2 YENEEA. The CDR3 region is CASSYLVGDTQRGPQHF. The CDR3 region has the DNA TGTGCCAGCAGCTATCTCGTAGGGGACACCCAGCGAGGGCCCCAGCATTTT.

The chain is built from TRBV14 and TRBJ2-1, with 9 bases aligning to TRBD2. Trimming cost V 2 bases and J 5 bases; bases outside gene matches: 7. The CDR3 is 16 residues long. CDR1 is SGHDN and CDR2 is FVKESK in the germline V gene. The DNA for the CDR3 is TGTGCCAGCAGCCAAATAGCGGGAGTTAGGAACAATGAGCAGTTCTTC. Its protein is CASSQIAGVRNNEQFF.

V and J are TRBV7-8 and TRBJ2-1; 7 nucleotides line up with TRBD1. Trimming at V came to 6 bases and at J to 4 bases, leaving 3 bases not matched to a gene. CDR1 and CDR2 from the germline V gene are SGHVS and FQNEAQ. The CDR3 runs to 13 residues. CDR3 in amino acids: CASRTGPYNEQFF. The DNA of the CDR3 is TGTGCCAGCAGGACAGGGCCTTACAATGAGCAGTTCTTC.

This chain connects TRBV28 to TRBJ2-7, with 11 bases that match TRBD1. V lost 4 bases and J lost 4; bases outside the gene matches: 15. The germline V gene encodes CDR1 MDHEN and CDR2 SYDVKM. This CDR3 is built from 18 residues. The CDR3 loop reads CASSSKPGQGGKIYEQYF. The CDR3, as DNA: TGTGCCAGCAGTTCGAAGCCGGGACAGGGGGGCAAAATTTACGAGCAGTACTTC.

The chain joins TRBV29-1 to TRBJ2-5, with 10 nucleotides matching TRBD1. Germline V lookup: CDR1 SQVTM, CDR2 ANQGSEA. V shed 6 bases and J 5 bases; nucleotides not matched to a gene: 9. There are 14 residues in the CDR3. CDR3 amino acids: CSVMGQGRRETQYF. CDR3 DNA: TGCAGCGTGATGGGACAGGGGAGGCGCGAGACCCAGTACTTC.

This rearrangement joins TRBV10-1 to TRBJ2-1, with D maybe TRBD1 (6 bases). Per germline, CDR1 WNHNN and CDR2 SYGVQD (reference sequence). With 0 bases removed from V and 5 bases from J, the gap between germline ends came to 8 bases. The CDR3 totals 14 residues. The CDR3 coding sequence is TGCGCCAGCAGTGAGTCGTGGGACAACAATGAGCAGTTCTTC. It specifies CASSESWDNNEQFF.

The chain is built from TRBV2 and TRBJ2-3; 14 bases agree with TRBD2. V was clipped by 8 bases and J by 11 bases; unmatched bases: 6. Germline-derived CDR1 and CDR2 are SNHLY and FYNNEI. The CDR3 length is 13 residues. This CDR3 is CASGTSGRVRQYF. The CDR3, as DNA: TGTGCCAGCGGGACTAGCGGGAGAGTGAGGCAGTATTTT.

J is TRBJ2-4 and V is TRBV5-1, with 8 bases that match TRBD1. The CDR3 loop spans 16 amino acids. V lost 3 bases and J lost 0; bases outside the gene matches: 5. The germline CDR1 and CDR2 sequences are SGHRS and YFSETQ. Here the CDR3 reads CASSSGQASAKNIQYF. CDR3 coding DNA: TGCGCCAGCAGCTCGGGACAGGCTTCAGCCAAAAACATTCAGTACTTC.

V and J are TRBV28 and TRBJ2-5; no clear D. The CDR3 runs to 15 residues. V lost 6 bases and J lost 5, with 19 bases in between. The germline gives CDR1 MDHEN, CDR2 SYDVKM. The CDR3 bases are TGTGCCAGCAGCTTCTTCGCTAATCTCAGGGAGACCCAGTACTTC. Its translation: CASSFFANLRETQYF.

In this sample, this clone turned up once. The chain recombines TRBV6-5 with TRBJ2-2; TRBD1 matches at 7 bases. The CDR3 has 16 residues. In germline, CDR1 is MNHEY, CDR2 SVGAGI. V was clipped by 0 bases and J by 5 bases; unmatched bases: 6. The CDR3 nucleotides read TGTGCCAGCAGTTACTCCTGGACAGGATTAACCGGGGAGCTGTTTTTT. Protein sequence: CASSYSWTGLTGELFF.

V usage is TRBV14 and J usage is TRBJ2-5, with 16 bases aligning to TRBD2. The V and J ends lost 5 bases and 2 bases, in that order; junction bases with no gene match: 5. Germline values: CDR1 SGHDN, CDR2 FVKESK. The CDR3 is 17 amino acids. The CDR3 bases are TGTGCCAGCAGCTTGGGACTAGCGGGAGGGTATCAAGAGACCCAGTACTTC. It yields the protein CASSLGLAGGYQETQYF.

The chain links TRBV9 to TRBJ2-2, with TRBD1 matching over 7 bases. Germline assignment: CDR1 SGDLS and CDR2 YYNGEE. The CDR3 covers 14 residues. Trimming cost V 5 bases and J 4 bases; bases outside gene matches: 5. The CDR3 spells CASRSGTATGELFF. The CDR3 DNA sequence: TGTGCCAGCAGATCCGGGACAGCCACCGGGGAGCTGTTTTTT.

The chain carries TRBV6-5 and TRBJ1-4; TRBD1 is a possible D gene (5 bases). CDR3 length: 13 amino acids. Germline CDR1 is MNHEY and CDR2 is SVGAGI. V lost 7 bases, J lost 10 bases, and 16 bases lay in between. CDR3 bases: TGTGCCAGCACGCGCTCTCTGGGGGGAAAACTGTTTTTT. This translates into CASTRSLGGKLFF.

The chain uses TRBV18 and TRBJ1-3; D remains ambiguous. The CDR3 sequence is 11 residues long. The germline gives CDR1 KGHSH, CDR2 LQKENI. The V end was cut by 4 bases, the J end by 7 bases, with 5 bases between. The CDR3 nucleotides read TGTGCCAGCTCACGTACGAACACCATATATTTT. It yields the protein CASSRTNTIYF.

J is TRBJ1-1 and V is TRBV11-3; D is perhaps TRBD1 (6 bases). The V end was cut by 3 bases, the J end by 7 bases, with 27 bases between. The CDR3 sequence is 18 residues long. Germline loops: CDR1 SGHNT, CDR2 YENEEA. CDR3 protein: CASSFTGADRDKGREAFF. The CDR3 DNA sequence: TGTGCCAGCAGCTTCACCGGGGCCGACCGGGACAAAGGGCGTGAAGCTTTCTTT.

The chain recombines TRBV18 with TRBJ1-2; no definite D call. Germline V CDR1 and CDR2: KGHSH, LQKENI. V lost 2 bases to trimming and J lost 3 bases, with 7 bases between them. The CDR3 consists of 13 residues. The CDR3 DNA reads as TGTGCCAGCTCACCAAGGGAGGACTATGGCTACACCTTC. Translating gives CASSPREDYGYTF.

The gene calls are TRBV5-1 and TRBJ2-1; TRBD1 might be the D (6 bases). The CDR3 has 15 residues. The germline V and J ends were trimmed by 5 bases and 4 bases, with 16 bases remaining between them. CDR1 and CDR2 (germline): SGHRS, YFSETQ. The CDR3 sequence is CASREGRQGYNEQFF. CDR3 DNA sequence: TGCGCCAGCAGAGAGGGCCGGCAGGGGTACAATGAGCAGTTCTTC.

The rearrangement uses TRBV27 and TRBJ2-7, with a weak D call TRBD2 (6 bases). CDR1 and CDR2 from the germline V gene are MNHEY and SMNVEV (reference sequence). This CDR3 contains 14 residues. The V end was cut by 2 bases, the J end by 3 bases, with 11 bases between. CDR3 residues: CASSLAGSHYEQYF. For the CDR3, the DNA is TGTGCCAGCAGTTTAGCCGGGAGTCACTACGAGCAGTACTTC.